The T cell receptor beta chain described here comes from a study of CD4 T cells in relation to SARS-CoV-2 and coronaviruses listed by TCRdb under 2021. For context, the study as a whole: Using patient-derived lymphoblastoid cell lines, the shared crossreactive spike epitopes were mapped to their HLA restriction. The study assessed, at the TCR clonotype level, memory CD4+ T cell crossreactivity between SARS-CoV-2 and common cold coronavirus spike proteins. Samples from a few pre-COVID donors and the naive versus memory experiments were sequenced with the Adaptive Biotechnologies TCR-sequencing kit; other data were Illumina-based. For other donors in the study, expansion assays were sequenced with a different, Illumina-based TCR-beta assay.

The CDR1 and CDR2 encoded by the germline V gene are SGHRS and YFSETQ. The CDR3 has 13 amino acids, counting the end cysteine and phenylalanine. Only CDR3 DNA is held: 39 bases, read in frame from base 1. V is reduced by 0 bases and J by 8 bases, leaving a spacing of 11 bases between them. To note about this clone: The target of this receptor is not known. No clone much larger than this one lies a single base away; base qualities are absent.

Uncultured naive and memory CD4+ T cell DNA received deep-resolution immunoSEQ TCR-beta sequencing. In the authors' own workflow: During preprocessing, nonproductive sequences were removed, along with CDR3s that did not begin with C, did not end with F or W, or were shorter than 7 amino acids. Cultured and uncultured naive and memory CD4+ repertoires were searched for previously identified spike- and CEF-reactive CDR3s. CDR3 homology was quantified as pairwise Levenshtein distance, calculated with the stringdist R package after three terminal residues were trimmed from each end. TCRdb obtained this table from immuneACCESS and retained in-frame rearrangements with V and J assigned. These tables miss some clones; where compared with another copy, unresolved V genes account for less than half of the shortfall, and the remainder is unexplained. The DNA gave D and trimming, while V, J and clone size come from that table. Present in this sample are approximately 70,000 clones, over 85% of which were seen just once. The ten largest clones capture 0.23% of the sample.

CD4+ T cells from unexposed donors were collected before the COVID-19 pandemic (2011-2018). To separate naive from memory CD4+ T cells, cryopreserved PBMCs first underwent CD4 enrichment and then EasySep naive CD4+ T cell enrichment. Leukapheresis product for the unexposed donors was purchased commercially. PBMCs were isolated from leukapheresis product or whole blood by Ficoll-Paque PLUS gradient centrifugation. The PBMCs went either fresh into the expansion assay or into cryopreservation at -140 degrees C. The QIAamp Micro DNA Kit was used to extract genomic DNA from the CD4+ T cells. What the authors observed across the whole study: Naive versus memory sequencing indicated that memory recall responses, rather than primary responses primed during culture, are detected by the assay. Crossreactive clones showed significantly weaker SARS-CoV-2-driven expansion than monoreactive clones, consistent with antigenic imprinting. Approximately 69% of donors had memory CD4+ clonotypes that crossrecognized SARS-CoV-2 and at least one common cold coronavirus spike. Since the crossreactivity analysis centred on spike protein, crossreactivity against other viral proteins was not assessed. The study was limited by small numbers of patients and tested TCRs. Because no donor provided both pre-pandemic and post-infection samples, tracing the source of pre-existing responses was limited.

The TCR comes from a human donor in good health. The chain is made from TRBV5-1 and TRBJ1-2; the D gene is unclear. Sequenced material: naive CD4+ T cells from PBMCs. What the cell subset or site label conveys for this sample: naive CD4+ T cells isolated by negative enrichment. The CDR3 amino acid sequence is: CASSLDPSGGYTF. The bases read TGCGCCAGCAGCTTGGACCCTTCGGGAGGCTACACCTTC.